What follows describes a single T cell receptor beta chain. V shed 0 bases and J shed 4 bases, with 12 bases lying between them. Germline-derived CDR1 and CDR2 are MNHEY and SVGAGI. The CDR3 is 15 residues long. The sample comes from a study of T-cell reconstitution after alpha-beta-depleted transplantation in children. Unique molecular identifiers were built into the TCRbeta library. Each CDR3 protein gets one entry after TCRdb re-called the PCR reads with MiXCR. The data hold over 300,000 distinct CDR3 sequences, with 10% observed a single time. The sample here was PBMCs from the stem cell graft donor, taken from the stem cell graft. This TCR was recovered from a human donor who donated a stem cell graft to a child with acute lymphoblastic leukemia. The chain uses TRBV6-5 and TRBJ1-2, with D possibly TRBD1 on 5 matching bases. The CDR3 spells CASSYSAGPPYGYTF. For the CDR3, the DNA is TGTGCCAGCAGTTACTCGGCAGGGCCGCCCTATGGCTACACCTTC.